What follows is one TCR beta chain and its context. Primers used in a second PCR of roughly 6 to 12 cycles were a sample-barcoded 5' primer and a J-beta primer mix. The study obtained at least 3 million CDR3-containing paired-end reads from every sample. TCRdb redid the calling of the 5' RACE reads with MiXCR, one entry per CDR3 protein. Of 650,000 to 1,000,000 distinct CDR3 sequences in the sample, about 37% were seen once. This sample was taken from a study of blood T cells in healthy people across ages. V dropped 3 bases and J dropped 7; count of bases not matched to a gene: 7. This CDR3 contains 14 residues. CDR1 and CDR2 from the germline V gene are SGHKS and YYEKEE (reference sequence).

Sequenced input: blood. The clonotype was recovered from a man aged 18-30 years in good health. The gene calls are TRBV5-5 and TRBJ1-1, with 9 positions matching TRBD1. DNA of the CDR3: TGTGCCAGCAGCTCTACAGGGGGCAGTGGTGAAGCTTTCTTT. Its translation is CASSSTGGSGEAFF.